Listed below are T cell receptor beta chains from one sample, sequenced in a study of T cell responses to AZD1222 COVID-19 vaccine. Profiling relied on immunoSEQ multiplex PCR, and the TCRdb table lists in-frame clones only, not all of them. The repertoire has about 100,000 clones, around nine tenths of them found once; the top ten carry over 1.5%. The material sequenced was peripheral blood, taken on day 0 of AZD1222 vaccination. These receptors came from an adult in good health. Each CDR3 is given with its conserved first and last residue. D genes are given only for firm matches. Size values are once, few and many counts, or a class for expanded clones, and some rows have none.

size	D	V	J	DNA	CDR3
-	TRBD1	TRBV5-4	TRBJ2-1	TGTGCCAGCAGACCTACAGGGGGCCGGTGGGACAATGAGCAGTTCTTC	CASRPTGGRWDNEQFF
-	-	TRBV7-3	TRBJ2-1	TGTGCCAGCAGCCCTTGGGACGGATCCTACAATGAGCAGTTCTTC	CASSPWDGSYNEQFF
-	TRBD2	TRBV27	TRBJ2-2	TGTGCCAGCAGTTTTCTACGGACTAGCGGTTTCACCGGGGAGCTGTTTTTT	CASSFLRTSGFTGELFF
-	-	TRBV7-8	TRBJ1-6	TGTGCCAGCAGCTTGCAGATGTATAATTCACCCCTCCACTTT	CASSLQMYNSPLHF
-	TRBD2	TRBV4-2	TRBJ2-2	TGTGCCAGCAGCCAAATAGCGGGTGGGTCCGGGGAGCTGTTTTTT	CASSQIAGGSGELFF
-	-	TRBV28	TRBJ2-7	TGTGCCAGCAGCAACTACGAGCAGTACTTC	CASSNYEQYF
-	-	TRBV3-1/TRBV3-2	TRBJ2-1	TGTGCCAGCAGCCAAGGGTGGGGGGTGAGCAATGAGCAGTTCTTC	CASSQGWGVSNEQFF
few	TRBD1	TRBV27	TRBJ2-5	TGTGCCAGCAGTTTACGGACAGGCGCTCAAGAGACCCAGTACTTC	CASSLRTGAQETQYF
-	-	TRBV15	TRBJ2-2	TGTGCCACCAGCAGAGATGGAGGGAAAACCGGGGAGCTGTTTTTT	CATSRDGGKTGELFF
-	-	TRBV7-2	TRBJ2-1	TGTGCCAGCAGCTTAGTTTTCGCTTCACCCCCGAATGAGCAGTTCTTC	CASSLVFASPPNEQFF
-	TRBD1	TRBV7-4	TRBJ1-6	TGTGCCAGCAGCGAAGACAGGGGGCCTCCGTGCGGTATTTCACCCCTCCACTTT	CASSEDRGPPCGISPLHF
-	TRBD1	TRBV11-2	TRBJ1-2	TGTGCCAGCAGCTCGGGGACAGATTATGGCTACACCTTC	CASSSGTDYGYTF
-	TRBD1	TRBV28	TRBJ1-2	TGTGCCAGCAGCAGAGACAGGGCCTTCGGCTACACCTTC	CASSRDRAFGYTF
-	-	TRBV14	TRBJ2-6	TGTGCCAGCAGCCTCCCGGGGGGGGCCAACGTCCTGACTTTC	CASSLPGGANVLTF
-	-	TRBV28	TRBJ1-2	TGTGCCAGCAGTCCGGGACGGCTCTATGGCTACACCTTC	CASSPGRLYGYTF
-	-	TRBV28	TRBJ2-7	TGTGCCAGCAGTTTATTCGGGGGCCCTAGCTCCTACGAGCAGTACTTC	CASSLFGGPSSYEQYF
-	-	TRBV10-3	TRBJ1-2	TGTGCCATCAGTGAATCGACAGAGGGCTATGGCTACACCTTC	CAISESTEGYGYTF
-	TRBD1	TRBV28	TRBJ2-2	TGTGCCAGCAGTTTGGTATTGACAGGGGGGGACGGGGAGCTGTTTTTT	CASSLVLTGGDGELFF
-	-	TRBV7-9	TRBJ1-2	TGTGCCAGCAGCTTAGGACAGATATCCCCTACTAACTATGGCTACACCTTC	CASSLGQISPTNYGYTF
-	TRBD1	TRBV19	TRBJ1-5	TGTGCCAGTAGTATAGGGTGGACAGGGCCTGTTAATCAGCCCCAGCATTTT	CASSIGWTGPVNQPQHF
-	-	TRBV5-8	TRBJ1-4	TGTGCCAGCAGCTCGTACAAGGCGGGTGAAAAACTGTTTTTT	CASSSYKAGEKLFF
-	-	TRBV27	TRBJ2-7	TGTGCCAGCAGGGGGGCGAAGTCCTACGAGCAGTACTTC	CASRGAKSYEQYF
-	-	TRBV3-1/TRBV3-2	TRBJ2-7	TGTGCCAGCAGCCAAGAGTTAGCGCGAGCCCACGAGCAGTACTTC	CASSQELARAHEQYF
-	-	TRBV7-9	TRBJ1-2	TGTGCCAGCAGCGCCCCGGGGTTGGGCTCTAACTATGGCTACACCTTC	CASSAPGLGSNYGYTF
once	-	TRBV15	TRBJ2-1	TGTGCCACAAGACCCGGAGGGGGGAAGTCCGATGAGCAGTTCTTC	CATRPGGGKSDEQFF
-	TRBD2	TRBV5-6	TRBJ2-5	TGTGCCAGCAGCTTGAGGCTAGCGGGAGGATTGGAGACCCAGTACTTC	CASSLRLAGGLETQYF
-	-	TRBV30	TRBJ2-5	TGTGCCTGGATCGGGCAGCGGGAGACCCAGTACTTC	CAWIGQRETQYF
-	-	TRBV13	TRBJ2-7	TGTGCCAGCACCCAGACTGTCGGGGACGAGCAGTACTTC	CASTQTVGDEQYF
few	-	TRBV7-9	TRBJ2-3	TGTGCCAGCAGCCCTTCAAGCACAGATACGCAGTATTTT	CASSPSSTDTQYF
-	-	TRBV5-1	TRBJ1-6	TGCGCCAGCAGCTTGGAGACCCATCAGATTTCACCCCTCCACTTT	CASSLETHQISPLHF
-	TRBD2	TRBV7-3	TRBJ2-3	TGTGCCAGCAGCAGAGTCGGGACTAGCGGGAGCACAGATACGCAGTATTTT	CASSRVGTSGSTDTQYF
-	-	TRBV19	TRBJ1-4	TGTGCCAGTAGTATGACAGCTGTTAATGAAAAACTGTTTTTT	CASSMTAVNEKLFF
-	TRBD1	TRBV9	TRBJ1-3	TGTGCCAGCAGCGTGGAGTCGACAGGGGAAAACACCATATATTTT	CASSVESTGENTIYF
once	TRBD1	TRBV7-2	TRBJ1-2	TGTGCCAGCAGCTTAGCCGGGGCAGGGGGCGACTATGGCTACACCTTC	CASSLAGAGGDYGYTF
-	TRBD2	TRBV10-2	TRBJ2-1	TGCGCCAGCAGTGAAACTAGCGGGAGATACAATGAGCAGTTCTTC	CASSETSGRYNEQFF
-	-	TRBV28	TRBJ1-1	TGTGCCAGCAGTTATCGCGGTGAAGGGACTGAAGCTTTCTTT	CASSYRGEGTEAFF
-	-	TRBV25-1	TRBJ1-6	TGTGCCAGCAGATACAGGGTGAATTCACCCCTCCACTTT	CASRYRVNSPLHF
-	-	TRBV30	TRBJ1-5	TGTGCCTGGAGTGTGGGCGAAAGCAATCAGCCCCAGCATTTT	CAWSVGESNQPQHF
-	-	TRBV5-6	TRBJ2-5	TGTGCCAGCAGCTTGGACGGGGGAGTCCGGGCAGAGACCCAGTACTTC	CASSLDGGVRAETQYF
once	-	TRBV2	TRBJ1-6	TGTGCCAGCAGTGAAGGCCGTAATTCACCCCTCCACTTT	CASSEGRNSPLHF
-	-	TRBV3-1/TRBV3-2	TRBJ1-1	TGTGCCAGCAGCCAAGATGGCGGAACTGAAGCTTTCTTT	CASSQDGGTEAFF
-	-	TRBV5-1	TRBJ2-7	TGCGCCAGCAGCTTAACGGAAGGCCAACAAGGGTACTTC	CASSLTEGQQGYF
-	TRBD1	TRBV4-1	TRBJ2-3	TGCGCCAGCAGCCAAGGCGGGACAGGGAAAGTATCAGATACGCAGTATTTT	CASSQGGTGKVSDTQYF
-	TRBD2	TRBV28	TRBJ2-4	TGTGCCAGCAGTCGGACTAGCGGGAAAACCAAAAACATTCAGTACTTC	CASSRTSGKTKNIQYF
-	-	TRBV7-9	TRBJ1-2	TGTGCCAGCAGCTACGGACAGAACTATGGCTACACCTTC	CASSYGQNYGYTF
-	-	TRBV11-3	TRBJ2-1	TGTGCCAGCAGCTTGGGCGCGGGATCTGAGCAGTTCTTC	CASSLGAGSEQFF